This TCR beta chain was sequenced during a study of blood T cell repertoires in COVID-19. CDR1 and CDR2 from the germline V gene are LGHDT and YNNKEL (reference sequence). This CDR3 is built from 17 residues. V was shortened by 0 bases and J by 0 bases, with 12 bases between the two germline ends. In the original analysis: The assay estimated nucleated cells by amplifying reference gene primers. TCRdb's table, derived via immunoSEQ multiplex PCR, lists solely in-frame clones and lacks some. V and J calls and clone size are given by that table; D and trimming were obtained from the DNA. The sample contains about 70,000 clones, about 88% of which appear only once.

The chain links TRBV3-1 (or the pseudogene TRBV3-2) to TRBJ1-3; D is unclear. Specimen: peripheral blood. The clonotype comes from a human donor in a cohort sampled during active COVID-19. CDR3: CASSQDLVGLSGNTIYF. The CDR3 DNA is TGTGCCAGCAGCCAAGATCTGGTGGGCCTCTCTGGAAACACCATATATTTT.